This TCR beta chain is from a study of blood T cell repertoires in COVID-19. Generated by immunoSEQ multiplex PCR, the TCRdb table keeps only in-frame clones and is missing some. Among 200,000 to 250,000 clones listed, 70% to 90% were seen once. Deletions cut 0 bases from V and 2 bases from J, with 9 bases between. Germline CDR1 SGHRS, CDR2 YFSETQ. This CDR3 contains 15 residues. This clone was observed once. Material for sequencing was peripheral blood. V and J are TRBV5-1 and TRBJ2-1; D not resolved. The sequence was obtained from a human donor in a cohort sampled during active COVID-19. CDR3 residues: CASSLVRNAYNEQFF. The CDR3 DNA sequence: TGCGCCAGCAGCTTGGTTAGAAACGCCTACAATGAGCAGTTCTTC.